One and the same sample provided the 26 T cell receptor beta chains below, sequenced in a study of response to subunit inactivated influenza vaccine. TCRdb re-called the RT-PCR reads through MiXCR, storing one row per CDR3 protein. Among 500,000 to 600,000 distinct CDR3 sequences listed, approximately 15% were seen once. Material: CD4+ T cells sorted from PBMCs, obtained roughly 24 months after vaccination. Every receptor here comes from a man aged 45-69 years who received an inactivated influenza vaccine.

This clonotype was seen a few times. This chain connects TRBV20-1 to TRBJ2-5; D unresolved. The germline CDR1 and CDR2 sequences are DFQATT and SNEGSKA (reference sequence). The CDR3 extends over 11 amino acids. Trimming removed 3 bases at V and 7 bases at J, with 9 bases between. The CDR3 spells CSARYLGTQYF. The CDR3 bases are TGCAGTGCTAGGTACCTTGGGACCCAGTACTTC.

This clonotype was counted a few times. This rearrangement joins TRBV11-2 to TRBJ1-4; 7 bases agree with TRBD1. The germline CDR1 and CDR2 sequences are SGHAT and FQNNGV. This CDR3 region has 14 residues. V was pared by 4 bases and J by 8 bases, with 7 bases of the junction left unmatched. The CDR3 sequence is CASSSTGVREKLFF. The CDR3 DNA is TGTGCCAGCAGCTCCACAGGGGTTCGAGAAAAACTGTTTTTT.

This clonotype was seen more than once but under ten times. V usage is TRBV29-1 and J usage is TRBJ1-2; D may be TRBD1 (5 bases). The CDR3 has 11 residues. V was trimmed by 5 bases and J by 8 bases, leaving 12 bases between them. Germline values: CDR1 SQVTM, CDR2 ANQGSEA. For the CDR3, the DNA is TGCAGCGTTCTTGGGGCCGGGGGCTACACCTTC. It specifies CSVLGAGGYTF.

Only a few counts were recorded for this clonotype. This sequence joins TRBV6-6 and TRBJ1-5; 7 nucleotides agree with TRBD1. Germline loops: CDR1 MNHNY, CDR2 SVGAGI (reference sequence). J gave up 6 bases and V 7 bases, and 6 bases lay outside the gene matches. CDR3 length equals 13 residues. CDR3 in amino acids: CASTLQGRQPQHF. CDR3 in DNA: TGTGCCAGCACCTTACAGGGGCGTCAGCCCCAGCATTTT.

This clonotype was observed a few times. The chain joins TRBV20-1 to TRBJ2-5, with 8 bases identical to TRBD1. Germline CDR1 is DFQATT and CDR2 is SNEGSKA (reference sequence). There are 13 residues in the CDR3. V trimming: 6 bases; J trimming: 1 base; junction bases outside the gene matches: 4. The CDR3 protein is CSAPDRGQETQYF. The CDR3 DNA reads as TGCAGTGCACCCGACAGGGGCCAAGAGACCCAGTACTTC.

This clonotype has a count of ten or more. V gene TRBV12-3 or TRBV12-4 combines with J gene TRBJ1-1; 8 bases are a match to TRBD1. This CDR3 has 15 residues. The junction had 6 bases not matched to a gene; V was cut back by 5 bases and J by 1 base. DNA of the CDR3: TGTGCCAGCAGTCTCAGGACAGGGCCGAACACTGAAGCTTTCTTT. This encodes CASSLRTGPNTEAFF.

The chain is built from TRBV4-1 and TRBJ1-5; D is undetermined. The CDR3 is 15 residues long. Germline V lookup: CDR1 MGHRA, CDR2 YSYEKL. V lost 8 bases, J lost 6 bases, and 20 bases lay in between. The CDR3 protein is CASGPGTLEGQPQHF. The CDR3 nucleotides read TGCGCCAGCGGACCGGGAACCCTCGAGGGTCAGCCCCAGCATTTT.

This clonotype has more than one count but fewer than ten. The rearrangement joins TRBV6-6 to TRBJ1-1; 10 bases fit TRBD1. The CDR3 is made up of 10 amino acids. Germline V gives CDR1 MNHNY, CDR2 SVGAGI (reference sequence). V was pared by 8 bases and J by 11 bases, with 2 bases of the junction left unmatched. CDR3 nucleotide sequence: TGTGCCAGCCCGGACAGGGGGGCTTTCTTT. It codes for CASPDRGAFF.

This chain joins TRBV18 and TRBJ2-7; TRBD1 aligns across 8 bases. Per germline, CDR1 KGHSH and CDR2 LQKENI. Trimming at V came to 9 bases and at J to 1 base, leaving 8 bases not matched to a gene. The length of the CDR3 is 14 residues. The CDR3 DNA is TGTGCCAGTACCGACCGGGACAGGTCCTACGAGCAGTACTTC. Its protein product is CASTDRDRSYEQYF.

This clonotype was observed a handful of times. The chain links TRBV20-1 to TRBJ1-5; 8 bases are shared with TRBD1. V gave up 5 bases and J gave up 6 bases; unmatched junction bases: 3. Germline V gene data show CDR1 as DFQATT and CDR2 as SNEGSKA (reference sequence). The CDR3 totals 12 residues. CDR3 sequence reads: CSADRGLQPQHF. The DNA of the CDR3 is TGCAGTGCTGACAGGGGCCTTCAGCCCCAGCATTTT.

This sequence joins TRBV6-4 and TRBJ2-6; D remains ambiguous. The germline CDR1 and CDR2 sequences are MRHNA and SNTAGT. This CDR3 has 15 residues. Trimming took 2 bases from V and 0 from J, leaving 5 bases between them. CDR3 coding DNA: TGTGCCAGCAGTGACACAGTCTCTGGGGCCAACGTCCTGACTTTC. Protein product: CASSDTVSGANVLTF.

The V call is TRBV7-9, the J call TRBJ2-2, with D possibly TRBD1 on 6 matching bases. Germline values: CDR1 SEHNR, CDR2 FQNEAQ (reference sequence). V lost 5 bases and J 6 bases, leaving 10 bases between the germline ends. The CDR3 length is 13 residues. The CDR3 spells CASSTQGPGELFF. The CDR3 nucleotides are TGTGCCAGCAGCACACAGGGTCCCGGGGAGCTGTTTTTT.

The V gene is TRBV10-3, the J gene TRBJ2-1; D not certain. The V end was cut by 0 bases, the J end by 6 bases, with 12 bases between. CDR1 is ENHRY and CDR2 is SYGVKD in the germline V gene. There are 15 residues in the CDR3. CDR3 DNA: TGTGCCATCAGTGAGTCCGTCGTGACTCCCAATGAGCAGTTCTTC. Amino acid sequence: CAISESVVTPNEQFF.

This rearrangement joins TRBV15 to TRBJ2-1; no firm D call. V was pared by 0 bases and J by 7 bases, with 4 bases between. This CDR3 comprises 12 residues. Germline CDR1 is LNHNV and CDR2 is YYDKDF (reference sequence). CDR3 amino acids: CATSRDANEQFF. Written as DNA, the CDR3 is TGTGCCACCAGCAGAGATGCGAATGAGCAGTTCTTC.

The V gene is TRBV29-1, the J gene TRBJ1-1, with TRBD1 as a possible D gene (6 bases). CDR1 is SQVTM and CDR2 is ANQGSEA in the germline V gene. The CDR3 is 13 amino acids. V dropped 2 bases and J dropped 1 base, with 8 bases sitting between them. The CDR3 DNA sequence: TGCAGCGTTGAATTCAGGGGGAACACTGAAGCTTTCTTT. Its protein product is CSVEFRGNTEAFF.

V gene TRBV4-3 combines with J gene TRBJ1-1; D is unclear. V was clipped by 0 bases and J by 3 bases, with 11 bases between them. The germline gives CDR1 LGHNA, CDR2 YSLEER. The CDR3 has 15 amino acids. The CDR3 sequence is CASSQDRGRDTEAFF. CDR3 coding DNA: TGCGCCAGCAGCCAAGATAGAGGGAGGGACACTGAAGCTTTCTTT.

V usage is TRBV28 and J usage is TRBJ1-1; tentative D call: TRBD1 (6 bases). CDR1 is MDHEN and CDR2 is SYDVKM in the germline V gene. Trimming stripped 6 bases from V and 6 bases from J, with 20 bases between. The CDR3 contains 15 residues. The CDR3 nucleotides are TGTGCCAGCAGAGAGGGTCCCAGGGGAGGTTCTGAAGCTTTCTTT. Its translation is CASREGPRGGSEAFF.

This clonotype was picked up many times. The chain couples TRBV12-3 or TRBV12-4 to TRBJ2-3; 10 nucleotides match TRBD2. The CDR3 sequence is 16 residues long. V lost 3 bases, J lost 0 bases, and 3 bases stayed unmatched. The CDR3: CASSLRTSGSTDTQYF. The CDR3 DNA reads TGTGCCAGCAGTTTGAGGACTAGCGGTAGCACAGATACGCAGTATTTT.

A few counts support this clonotype. This sequence joins TRBV18 and TRBJ2-2; tentatively, D is TRBD1 (5 bases). CDR1 and CDR2 (germline): KGHSH, LQKENI. The CDR3 contains 15 residues. The V and J ends lost 4 bases and 1 base respectively, with 10 bases between them. The CDR3 bases are TGTGCCAGCTCACTCCCGACAGAGAACACCGGGGAGCTGTTTTTT. Translating gives CASSLPTENTGELFF.

This clonotype was recorded at least ten times. The chain joins TRBV7-2 to TRBJ1-1, with TRBD1 as a possible D gene (5 bases). Germline assignment: CDR1 SGHTA and CDR2 FQGNSA. Trimming stripped 5 bases from V and 10 bases from J, with 14 bases between. The CDR3 is 12 amino acids. This chain's CDR3 is CASSPGTGRAFF. In DNA, the CDR3 is TGTGCCAGCAGCCCCGGGACGGGGAGAGCTTTCTTT.

The CDR3 is CSARSHSSYNEQFF. In nucleotides, the CDR3 is TGCAGTGCTAGAAGCCATAGCTCCTACAATGAGCAGTTCTTC. The V call is TRBV20-1, the J call TRBJ2-1; D is unclear. The V and J ends lost 2 bases and 0 bases respectively, with 8 bases between them. The CDR3 is 14 amino acids. CDR1 DFQATT and CDR2 SNEGSKA come from the germline V gene (reference sequence).

The sample holds a few counts of this clonotype. The gene calls are TRBV20-1 and TRBJ2-7; 13 bases map to TRBD2. This CDR3 contains 14 residues. The V gene's germline CDR1 is DFQATT and CDR2 SNEGSKA (reference sequence). The trim removed 6 bases at V and 7 bases at J, leaving 9 bases unmatched. The CDR3 DNA follows: TGCAGTGCCTTTGGACTAGCGGGAGCGAGAGAGCAGTACTTC. As protein: CSAFGLAGAREQYF.

The genes are TRBV20-1 and TRBJ2-5, with TRBD1 as a possible D gene (5 bases). The CDR3 runs 11 residues. Germline loops: CDR1 DFQATT, CDR2 SNEGSKA (reference sequence). V lost 5 bases, J lost 4 bases, and 8 bases lay in between. CDR3 amino acids: CSAVRVETQYF. The CDR3 DNA sequence: TGCAGTGCTGTCAGGGTAGAGACCCAGTACTTC.

The chain has TRBV19 and TRBJ2-3; 10 bases map to TRBD1. Germline CDR1 LNHDA, CDR2 SQIVND (reference sequence). The junction had 6 bases not matched to a gene; V was cut back by 2 bases and J by 1 base. The CDR3 is made up of 17 amino acids. This chain's CDR3 is CASSIRDRGFGTDTQYF. The CDR3 DNA reads TGTGCCAGTAGTATAAGGGACAGGGGTTTTGGCACAGATACGCAGTATTTT.

This chain uses TRBV5-6 with TRBJ2-3; TRBD2 matches 11 bases. Per the germline V gene, CDR1 is SGHDT and CDR2 is YYEEEE. Germline trimming cut 1 base from V and 6 bases from J; bases unmatched to any gene: 4. CDR3 length equals 15 residues. The CDR3 sequence is CASSLIAGGPDTQYF. CDR3 bases: TGTGCCAGCAGCTTGATAGCGGGAGGGCCGGATACGCAGTATTTT.

This clonotype was seen only a few times. The V gene is TRBV6-2 or TRBV6-3, the J gene TRBJ2-2; D is unclear. Germline CDR1 MNHEY, CDR2 SVGEGT. This CDR3 is built from 14 residues. V dropped 7 bases and J dropped 7 bases, with 16 bases sitting between them. DNA of the CDR3: TGTGCCAGCACCACATATCTGGGGTTCGGGGAGCTGTTTTTT. Protein: CASTTYLGFGELFF.